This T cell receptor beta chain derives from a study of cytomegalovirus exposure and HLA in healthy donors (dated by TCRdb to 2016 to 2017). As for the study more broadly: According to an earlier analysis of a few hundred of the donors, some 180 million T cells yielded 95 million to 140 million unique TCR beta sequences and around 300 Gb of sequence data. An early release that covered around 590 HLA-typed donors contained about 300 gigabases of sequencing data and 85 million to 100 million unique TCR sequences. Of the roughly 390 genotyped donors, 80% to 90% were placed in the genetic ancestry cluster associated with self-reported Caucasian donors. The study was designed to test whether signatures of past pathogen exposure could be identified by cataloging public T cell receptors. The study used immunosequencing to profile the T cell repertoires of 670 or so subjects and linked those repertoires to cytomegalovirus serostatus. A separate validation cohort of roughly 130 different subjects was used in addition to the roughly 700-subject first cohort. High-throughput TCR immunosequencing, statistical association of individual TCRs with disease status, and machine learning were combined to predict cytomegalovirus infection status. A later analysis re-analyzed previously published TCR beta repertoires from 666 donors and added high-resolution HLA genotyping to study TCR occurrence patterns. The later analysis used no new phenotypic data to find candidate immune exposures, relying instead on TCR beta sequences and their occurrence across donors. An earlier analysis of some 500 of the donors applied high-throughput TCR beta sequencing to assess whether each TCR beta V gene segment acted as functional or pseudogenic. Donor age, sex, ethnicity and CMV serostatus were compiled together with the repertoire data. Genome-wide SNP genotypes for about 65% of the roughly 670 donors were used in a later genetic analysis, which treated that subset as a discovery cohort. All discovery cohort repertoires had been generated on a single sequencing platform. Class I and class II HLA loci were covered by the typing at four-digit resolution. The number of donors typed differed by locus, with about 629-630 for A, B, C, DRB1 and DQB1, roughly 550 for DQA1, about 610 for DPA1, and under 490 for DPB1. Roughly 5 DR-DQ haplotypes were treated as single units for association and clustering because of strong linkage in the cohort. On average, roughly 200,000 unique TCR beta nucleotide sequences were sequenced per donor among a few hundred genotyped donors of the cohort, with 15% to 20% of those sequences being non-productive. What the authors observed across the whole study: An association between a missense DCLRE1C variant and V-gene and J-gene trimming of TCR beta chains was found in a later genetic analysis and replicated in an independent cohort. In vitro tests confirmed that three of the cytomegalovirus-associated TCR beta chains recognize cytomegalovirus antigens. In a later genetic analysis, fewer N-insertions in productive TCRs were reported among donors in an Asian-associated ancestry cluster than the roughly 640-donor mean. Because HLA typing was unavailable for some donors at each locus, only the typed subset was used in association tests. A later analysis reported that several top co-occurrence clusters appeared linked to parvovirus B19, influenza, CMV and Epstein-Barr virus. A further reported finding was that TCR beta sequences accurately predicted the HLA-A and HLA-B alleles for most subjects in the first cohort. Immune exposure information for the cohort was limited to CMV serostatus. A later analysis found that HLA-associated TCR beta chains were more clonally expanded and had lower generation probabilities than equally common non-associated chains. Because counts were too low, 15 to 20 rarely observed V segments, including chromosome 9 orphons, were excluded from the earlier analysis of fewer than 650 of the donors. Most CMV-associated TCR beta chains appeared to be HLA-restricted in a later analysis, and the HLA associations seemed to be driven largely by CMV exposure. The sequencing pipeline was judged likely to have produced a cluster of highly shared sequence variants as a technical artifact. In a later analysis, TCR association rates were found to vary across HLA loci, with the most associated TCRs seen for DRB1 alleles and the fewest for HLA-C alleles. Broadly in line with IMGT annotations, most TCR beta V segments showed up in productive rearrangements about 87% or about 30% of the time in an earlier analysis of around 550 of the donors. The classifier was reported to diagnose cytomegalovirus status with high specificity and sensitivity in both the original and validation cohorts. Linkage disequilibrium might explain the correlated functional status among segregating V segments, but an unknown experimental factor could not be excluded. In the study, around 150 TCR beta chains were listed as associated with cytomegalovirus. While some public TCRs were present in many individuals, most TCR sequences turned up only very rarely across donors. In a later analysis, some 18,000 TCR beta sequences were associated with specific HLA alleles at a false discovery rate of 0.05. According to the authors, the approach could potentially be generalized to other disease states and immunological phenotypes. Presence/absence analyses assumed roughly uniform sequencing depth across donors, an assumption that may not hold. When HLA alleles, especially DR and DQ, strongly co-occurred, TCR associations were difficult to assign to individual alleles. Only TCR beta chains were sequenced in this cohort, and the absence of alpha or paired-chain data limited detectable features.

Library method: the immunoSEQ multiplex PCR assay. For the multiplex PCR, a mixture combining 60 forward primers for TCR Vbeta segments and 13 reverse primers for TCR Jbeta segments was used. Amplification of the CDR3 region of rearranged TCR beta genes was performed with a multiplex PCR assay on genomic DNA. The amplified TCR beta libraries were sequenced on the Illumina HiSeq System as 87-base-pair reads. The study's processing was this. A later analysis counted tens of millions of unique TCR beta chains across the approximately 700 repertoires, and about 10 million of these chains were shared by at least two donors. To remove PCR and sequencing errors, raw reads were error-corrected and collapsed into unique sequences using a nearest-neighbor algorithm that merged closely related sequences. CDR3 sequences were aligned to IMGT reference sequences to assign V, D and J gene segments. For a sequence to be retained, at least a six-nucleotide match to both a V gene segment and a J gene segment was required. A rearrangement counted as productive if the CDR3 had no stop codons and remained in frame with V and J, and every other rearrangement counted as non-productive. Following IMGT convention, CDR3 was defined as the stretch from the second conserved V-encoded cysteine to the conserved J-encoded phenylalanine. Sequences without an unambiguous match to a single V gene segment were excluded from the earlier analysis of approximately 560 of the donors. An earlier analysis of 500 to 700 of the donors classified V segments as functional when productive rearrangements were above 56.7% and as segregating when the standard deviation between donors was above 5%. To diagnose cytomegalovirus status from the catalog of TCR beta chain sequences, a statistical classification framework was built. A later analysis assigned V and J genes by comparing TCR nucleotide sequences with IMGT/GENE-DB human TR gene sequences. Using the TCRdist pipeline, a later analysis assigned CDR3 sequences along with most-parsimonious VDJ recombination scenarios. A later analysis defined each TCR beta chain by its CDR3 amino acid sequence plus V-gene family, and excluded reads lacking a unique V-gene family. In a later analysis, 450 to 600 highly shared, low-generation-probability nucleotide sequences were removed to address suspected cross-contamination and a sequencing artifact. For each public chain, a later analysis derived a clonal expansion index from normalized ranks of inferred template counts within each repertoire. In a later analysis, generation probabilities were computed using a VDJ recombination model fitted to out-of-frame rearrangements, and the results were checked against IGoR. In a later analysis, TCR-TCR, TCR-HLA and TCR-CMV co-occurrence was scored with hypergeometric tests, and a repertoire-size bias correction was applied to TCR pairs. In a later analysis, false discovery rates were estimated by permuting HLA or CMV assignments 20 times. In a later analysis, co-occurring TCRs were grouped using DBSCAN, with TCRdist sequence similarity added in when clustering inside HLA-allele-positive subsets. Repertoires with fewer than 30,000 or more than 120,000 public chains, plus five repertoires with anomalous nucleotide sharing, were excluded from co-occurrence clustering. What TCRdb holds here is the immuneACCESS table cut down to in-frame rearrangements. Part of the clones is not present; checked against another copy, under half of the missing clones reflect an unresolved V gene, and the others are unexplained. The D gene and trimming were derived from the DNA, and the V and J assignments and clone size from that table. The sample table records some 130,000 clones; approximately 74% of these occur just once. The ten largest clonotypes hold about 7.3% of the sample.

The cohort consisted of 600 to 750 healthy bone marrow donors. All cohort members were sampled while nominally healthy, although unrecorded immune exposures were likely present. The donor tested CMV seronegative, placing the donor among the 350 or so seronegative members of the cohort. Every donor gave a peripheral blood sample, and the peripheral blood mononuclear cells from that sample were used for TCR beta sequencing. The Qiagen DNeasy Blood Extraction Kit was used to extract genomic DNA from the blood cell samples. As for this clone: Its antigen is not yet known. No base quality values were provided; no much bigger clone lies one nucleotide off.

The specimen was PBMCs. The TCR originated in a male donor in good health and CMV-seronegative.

The CDR3 loop reads CASSLRGTGLATGANVLTF. The nucleotide sequence reads TGTGCCAGCAGCCTACGCGGGACAGGGTTGGCAACTGGGGCCAACGTCCTGACTTTC. The V and J genes are TRBV7-3 and TRBJ2-6; 9 middle bases align to TRBD1. The junction shows trimming of 5 bases on V and 2 bases on J, and the gene matches do not reach 13 bases of it. From a lookup of the germline V gene, CDR1 and CDR2 are SGHTA and FQGTGA. Including cysteine and phenylalanine, the CDR3 has 19 amino acids. Kept here is only the CDR3 DNA, which spans 57 bases and is read in frame from base 1. Joined to the reference TRBV7-3 and TRBJ2-6 proteins, this CDR3 gives the full variable domain: GAGVSQTPSNKVTEKGKYVELRCDPISGHTALYWYRQSLGQGPEFLIYFQGTGAADDSGLPNDRFFAVRPEGSVSTLKIQRTERGDSAVYLCASSLRGTGLATGANVLTFGAGSRLTVL.